Following are 32 T cell receptor beta chains from one sample sequenced in a study of shared clonotypes between healthy human individuals. Generated by immunoSEQ multiplex PCR, the TCRdb table keeps only in-frame clones and is missing some. The repertoire holds approximately 400,000 clones, with about 96% as singletons. The sample was memory CD8+ T cells sorted from blood. The subset denotes: CD45RO+ cells pooled with CCR7-negative TemRA cells. These receptors all stem from a man aged 25-40 years in good health.

This clone occurred once. V gene TRBV28 combines with J gene TRBJ2-7, with 7 bases identical to TRBD1. The CDR3 totals 13 residues. Germline CDR1 reads MDHEN; CDR2 reads SYDVKM. V lost 6 bases, J lost 2 bases, and 4 bases stayed unmatched. The CDR3 protein is CASRLDRAYEQYF. The CDR3, as DNA: TGTGCCAGCAGGCTCGACAGGGCCTACGAGCAGTACTTC.

The rearrangement joins TRBV10-2 to TRBJ2-7; 9 nucleotides align to TRBD1. The V and J ends lost 4 bases and 2 bases, in that order; junction bases with no gene match: 3. Germline CDR1 WSHSY, CDR2 SAAADI. The CDR3 sequence is 14 residues long. CDR3: CASSGGDRAYEQYF. The DNA of the CDR3 is TGCGCCAGCAGTGGGGGGGACAGGGCCTACGAGCAGTACTTC.

This clone was observed a single time. The rearrangement uses TRBV28 and TRBJ2-2; tentative D call: TRBD1 (6 bases). CDR1 MDHEN and CDR2 SYDVKM come from the germline V gene. Trimming took off 5 bases at V and 1 base at J, with 11 bases between the two ends. The length of the CDR3 is 15 residues. This chain's CDR3 is CASSPPRGNTGELFF. The CDR3 nucleotides read TGTGCCAGCAGTCCCCCCAGGGGGAACACCGGGGAGCTGTTTTTT.

The V and J genes are TRBV5-4 and TRBJ2-5; D is unresolved. The CDR3 has 12 amino acids. The ends were cut back, 2 bases at V and 5 bases at J, with 7 bases in the middle. CDR1 and CDR2 from the germline V gene are SGHNT and YYREEE (reference sequence). This CDR3 is CASSFGSETQYF. CDR3 bases: TGTGCCAGCAGCTTTGGGTCCGAGACCCAGTACTTC.

The chain recombines TRBV19 with TRBJ1-4, with D tentatively TRBD1 (6 bases). Between the trimmed V and J ends, which lost 3 bases and 7 bases, there was a span of 12 bases. The CDR3 totals 14 residues. Germline CDR1 is LNHDA and CDR2 is SQIVND (reference sequence). In DNA, the CDR3 is TGTGCCAGTAGTATTGGGGGGGCGCGTGAAAAACTGTTTTTT. This codes for CASSIGGAREKLFF.

This chain connects TRBV5-5 to TRBJ2-5; TRBD2 might be the D (6 bases). The CDR3 is made up of 15 amino acids. V was clipped by 0 bases and J by 4 bases, with 13 bases between them. Germline V gene lookup returns CDR1 SGHKS and CDR2 YYEKEE (reference sequence). CDR3 amino acids: CASSLVYGSRETQYF. Written as DNA, the CDR3 is TGTGCCAGCAGCTTGGTTTACGGGAGTAGAGAGACCCAGTACTTC. Complete variable domain (other parts from reference TRBV5-5 and TRBJ2-5): DAGVTQSPTHLIKTRGQQVTLRCSPISGHKSVSWYQQVLGQGPQFIFQYYEKEERGRGNFPDRFSARQFPNYSSELNVNALLLGDSALYLCASSLVYGSRETQYFGPGTRLLVL.

The chain uses TRBV2 and TRBJ1-5; D might be TRBD1 (5 bases). Deletions cut 3 bases from V and 3 bases from J, with 9 bases between. The CDR3 loop spans 14 amino acids. CDR1 and CDR2 from the germline V gene are SNHLY and FYNNEI. The CDR3 region is CASSDRVVNQPQHF. The CDR3 DNA reads TGTGCCAGCAGTGACAGGGTGGTCAATCAGCCCCAGCATTTT.

This chain connects TRBV7-8 to TRBJ2-7, with 9 bases that match TRBD2. CDR1 and CDR2 from the germline V gene are SGHVS and FQNEAQ. CDR3 length: 16 residues. Germline trimming cut 4 bases from V and 6 bases from J; bases unmatched to any gene: 13. DNA for the CDR3: TGTGCCAGCAGCTCCGCCCTAGCGGGGACACCAGGCGAGCAGTACTTC. Residues: CASSSALAGTPGEQYF. The full variable domain, with the rest looked up from reference TRBV7-8 and TRBJ2-7, is GAGVSQSPRYKVAKRGQDVALRCDPISGHVSLFWYQQALGQGPEFLTYFQNEAQLDKSGLPSDRFFAERPEGSVSTLKIQRTQQEDSAVYLCASSSALAGTPGEQYFGPGTRLTVT.

This clone has only one observation. The chain combines TRBV29-1 with TRBJ2-3; 9 nucleotides agree with TRBD2. The CDR3 has 16 amino acids. V shed 4 bases and J 3 bases; nucleotides not matched to a gene: 11. CDR1 is SQVTM, CDR2 ANQGSEA, per germline. CDR3 amino acids: CSVGVAGGPKTDTQYF. CDR3 in DNA: TGCAGCGTTGGAGTGGCGGGAGGGCCTAAGACAGATACGCAGTATTTT.

This sequence joins TRBV10-1 and TRBJ1-2; TRBD1 is a possible D gene (5 bases). CDR1 is WNHNN, CDR2 SYGVQD, per germline (reference sequence). V dropped 6 bases and J dropped 2 bases, with 19 bases sitting between them. The CDR3 is 16 residues long. The chain's CDR3 is CASRTTRLRGNYGYTF. CDR3 DNA: TGCGCCAGCAGGACCACCCGTTTAAGGGGAAACTATGGCTACACCTTC.

The J gene is TRBJ2-7, the V gene TRBV6-6; D is uncertain. Deletions cut 2 bases from V and 5 bases from J, with 10 bases between. The germline gives CDR1 MNHNY, CDR2 SVGAGI (reference sequence). The CDR3 covers 13 residues. CDR3 DNA sequence: TGTGCCAGCAGTTACAGGGCGGTGGACGAGCAGTACTTC. Translated, it gives CASSYRAVDEQYF.

A remark on this clone: The sample contains more than one DNA sequence encoding this CDR3. The chain has TRBV5-1 and TRBJ2-1; D remains ambiguous. The CDR3 runs to 12 residues. The germline V gene has CDR1 SGHRS and CDR2 YFSETQ. Trimming took off 0 bases at V and 7 bases at J, with 5 bases between the two ends. CDR3 nucleotide sequence: TGCGCCAGCAGCTTGGAACTTAATGAGCAGTTCTTC. Its translation: CASSLELNEQFF. Filled out from reference TRBV5-1 and TRBJ2-1, the complete variable domain reads KAGVTQTPRYLIKTRGQQVTLSCSPISGHRSVSWYQQTPGQGLQFLFEYFSETQRNKGNFPGRFSGRQFSNSRSEMNVSTLELGDSALYLCASSLELNEQFFGPGTRLTVL.

This clone has a single count. This chain joins TRBV4-1 and TRBJ1-3; the D gene is possibly TRBD1 (5 bases). CDR1 and CDR2 from the germline V gene are MGHRA and YSYEKL. The V and J ends lost 2 bases and 0 bases respectively, with 8 bases between them. There are 15 residues in the CDR3. This CDR3 is CASSQWGGSGNTIYF. The CDR3 coding sequence is TGCGCCAGCAGCCAATGGGGGGGCTCTGGAAACACCATATATTTT.

About this clone itself: The sample has other DNA sequences that encode this CDR3 too. The chain recombines TRBV6-1 with TRBJ2-5, with 7 bases that match TRBD1. CDR3 length: 12 residues. Germline loops: CDR1 MNHNS, CDR2 SASEGT. V shed 3 bases and J 5 bases; nucleotides not matched to a gene: 0. Here the CDR3 DNA reads TGTGCCAGCAGTGACAGGGGGGAGACCCAGTACTTC. Amino acid sequence: CASSDRGETQYF.

This chain connects TRBV2 to TRBJ1-1, with D tentatively TRBD1 (6 bases). This CDR3 spans 15 amino acids. CDR1 is SNHLY, CDR2 FYNNEI, per germline. V was pared by 3 bases and J by 4 bases, with 15 bases between. The CDR3 loop is CASSDGTPQVTEAFF. CDR3 sequence (DNA): TGTGCCAGCAGTGACGGGACACCCCAGGTCACTGAAGCTTTCTTT.

V is TRBV7-9 and J is TRBJ1-1; D uncertain. The ends were cut back, 5 bases at V and 6 bases at J, with 13 bases in the middle. The CDR3 extends over 13 amino acids. In germline, CDR1 is SEHNR, CDR2 FQNEAQ (reference sequence). CDR3 sequence (DNA): TGTGCCAGCAGCCACGCGGCAGGCGCTGAAGCTTTCTTT. Protein: CASSHAAGAEAFF.

The chain links TRBV5-1 to TRBJ2-7; D could derive from TRBD1 or TRBD2 (6 bases each). CDR3 length: 14 amino acids. Trimming took off 1 base at V and 6 bases at J, with 14 bases between the two ends. Looked up from germline, CDR1 is SGHRS and CDR2 is YFSETQ. CDR3 loop: CASSLRGVDAEQYF. The DNA for the CDR3 is TGCGCCAGCAGCTTGAGGGGGGTAGATGCCGAGCAGTACTTC.

As for this clone: At the DNA level, this CDR3 is encoded by other sequences in the same sample as well. The rearrangement joins TRBV4-1 to TRBJ2-7; D call uncertain. The CDR3 runs 13 residues. The V gene's germline CDR1 is MGHRA and CDR2 YSYEKL. Trimming took 1 base from V and 1 from J, leaving 5 bases between them. The CDR3 loop reads CASSQGVSYEQYF. As DNA, the CDR3 is TGCGCCAGCAGCCAAGGGGTATCCTACGAGCAGTACTTC.

This clone was detected once. The chain carries TRBV30 and TRBJ1-5; 7 bases agree with TRBD1. Germline loops: CDR1 GTSNPN, CDR2 SVGIG (reference sequence). This CDR3 is 15 amino acids long. J lost 1 base, V lost 0 bases, and 3 bases had no gene match. This CDR3 reads CAWSVHRGSNQPQHF. The CDR3 DNA sequence: TGTGCCTGGAGTGTACACAGGGGAAGCAATCAGCCCCAGCATTTT.

This clone was recorded once. The chain uses TRBV6-5 and TRBJ2-7; D possibly corresponds to TRBD2 (6 bases). The CDR3 is 14 amino acids. Germline CDR1 and CDR2: MNHEY and SVGAGI. Trimming removed 6 bases at V and 5 bases at J, with 17 bases between. This CDR3 reads CASRSLGGYDEQYF. As DNA, the CDR3 is TGTGCCAGCAGGTCCTTGGGAGGCTACGACGAGCAGTACTTC.

This chain connects TRBV14 to TRBJ2-1; D perhaps matches TRBD1 (5 bases). Germline V gives CDR1 SGHDN, CDR2 FVKESK. Trimming pared 1 base from V and 6 bases from J, leaving 10 bases between. The CDR3 has 14 residues. Here the CDR3 reads CASSQGQGLNEQFF. In DNA, the CDR3 is TGTGCCAGCAGCCAAGGGCAGGGTCTCAATGAGCAGTTCTTC.

The chain combines TRBV5-1 with TRBJ1-4; tentatively, D is TRBD1 (5 bases). Deletions cut 5 bases from V and 8 bases from J, with 10 bases between. The CDR3 totals 12 residues. Per germline, CDR1 SGHRS and CDR2 YFSETQ. The DNA for the CDR3 is TGCGCCAGCAGAGGGGTCGGGGAAAAACTGTTTTTT. Translation gives CASRGVGEKLFF.

This chain links TRBV28 with TRBJ1-1, with TRBD1 matching over 9 bases. The ends lost 6 bases at V and 4 bases at J; junction bases unmatched: 6. The CDR3 contains 14 residues. Germline V lookup: CDR1 MDHEN, CDR2 SYDVKM. The CDR3 DNA sequence: TGTGCCAGCAGCTCGGCGACAGGGGGCACTGAAGCTTTCTTT. Its protein is CASSSATGGTEAFF.

This chain connects TRBV6-6 to TRBJ1-1; D is unresolved. The CDR3 is made up of 11 amino acids. The germline CDR1 and CDR2 sequences are MNHNY and SVGAGI (reference sequence). Trimming took off 4 bases at V and 7 bases at J, with 7 bases between the two ends. This chain's CDR3 is CASSFSGEAFF. As DNA, the CDR3 is TGTGCCAGCAGTTTCAGCGGTGAAGCTTTCTTT.

This chain joins TRBV10-1 and TRBJ2-7; TRBD2 agrees at 7 bases. Trimming cost V 6 bases and J 0 bases; bases outside gene matches: 8. The germline CDR1 and CDR2 sequences are WNHNN and SYGVQD (reference sequence). The CDR3 has 15 residues. The CDR3 sequence: CASSYSGTSSYEQYF. As DNA, the CDR3 is TGCGCCAGCAGCTACAGCGGGACGAGCTCCTACGAGCAGTACTTC.

V is TRBV7-9 and J is TRBJ2-3; a weak D match, TRBD1 (5 bases). Germline V gene lookup returns CDR1 SEHNR and CDR2 FQNEAQ (reference sequence). With 1 base removed from V and 4 bases from J, the gap between germline ends came to 6 bases. CDR3 length: 13 amino acids. CDR3 sequence reads: CASSLEGADTQYF. In DNA, the CDR3 is TGTGCCAGCAGCTTAGAAGGGGCAGATACGCAGTATTTT.

This clone is a singleton in its sample. J is TRBJ2-5 and V is TRBV5-1; D is possibly TRBD2 (6 bases). The CDR3 is made up of 13 amino acids. Per germline, CDR1 SGHRS and CDR2 YFSETQ. Trimming removed 7 bases from V and 5 bases from J, with 15 bases in between. The CDR3 DNA is TGCGCCAGCCGACCGGGAGACGGGGAGACCCAGTACTTC. Its translation: CASRPGDGETQYF.

Turning to this clone: The germline gene is not matched at one end of the junction; a read error may be the cause. The identical CDR3 is also encoded by other nucleotide sequences in the sample. In DNA, the CDR3 is TGTGCCAGCAGTCTCGCACAGGGAAACGAGCAGTACTTT. Its protein product is CASSLAQGNEQYF. The chain uses TRBV27 and TRBJ2-7, with D maybe TRBD1 (6 bases). Looked up from germline, CDR1 is MNHEY and CDR2 is SMNVEV (reference sequence). This CDR3 has 13 residues.

V is TRBV5-4 and J is TRBJ2-5; TRBD1 aligns across 10 bases. V lost 4 bases and J lost 4; bases outside the gene matches: 10. This CDR3 has 16 amino acids. Looked up from germline, CDR1 is SGHNT and CDR2 is YYREEE (reference sequence). CDR3 coding DNA: TGTGCCAGCAGCGTAGGACAGGGGGGGTTCTTAGAGACCCAGTACTTC. As protein: CASSVGQGGFLETQYF.

The V gene is TRBV7-2, the J gene TRBJ2-1, with 7 bases lining up with TRBD2. CDR1 is SGHTA, CDR2 FQGNSA, per germline. CDR3 size: 18 residues. The V and J ends lost 4 bases and 3 bases, in that order; junction bases with no gene match: 15. CDR3 region: CASSSSALSGRVYNEQFF. The CDR3 DNA is TGTGCCAGCAGCTCATCAGCACTTAGCGGGCGGGTCTACAATGAGCAGTTCTTC.

The gene calls are TRBV7-8 and TRBJ2-1; 12 positions match TRBD2. The V gene's germline CDR1 is SGHVS and CDR2 FQNEAQ. The CDR3 totals 16 residues. The J segment lost 5 bases and the V segment lost 1 base, leaving 3 bases of the junction unmatched. Here the CDR3 DNA reads TGTGCCAGCAGCTTAGGACTAGCGGGAGACAACAATGAGCAGTTCTTC. This translates into CASSLGLAGDNNEQFF.

Here the CDR3 reads CASSSGGAGNTIYF. The CDR3 DNA reads as TGTGCCAGCAGTTCGGGGGGGGCTGGAAACACCATATATTTT. V is TRBV28 and J is TRBJ1-3, with a tentative D call TRBD1 (5 bases). With 4 bases removed from V and 2 bases from J, the gap between germline ends came to 9 bases. This CDR3 region has 14 residues. Germline V lookup: CDR1 MDHEN, CDR2 SYDVKM.